The entry below gives a single TCR beta chain sequence along with its context. The data belong to a study of CD8 T cells in ankylosing spondylitis. TCRdb used MiXCR to reprocess the 5' RACE reads, holding one entry per CDR3 protein. Of 200,000 to 250,000 distinct CDR3 sequences listed, over 8.5% are singletons. The CDR3 consists of 13 residues. CDR1 and CDR2 (germline): SGHAT, FQNNGV. V gave up 9 bases and J gave up 4 bases, with 16 bases separating them. Sequencing used blood, either unsorted or a sorted T cell fraction (not recorded which). This TCR came from a male donor with ankylosing spondylitis or in good health (not recorded which). This rearrangement joins TRBV11-2 to TRBJ2-7; unclear D gene. As DNA, the CDR3 is TGTGCCAGTAACGGCCTTTGGGATTACGAGCAGTACTTC. Its translation is CASNGLWDYEQYF.